This T cell receptor (beta chain) was sequenced during a study of shared clonotypes between healthy human individuals. The overall study: The donor pool was made up of a couple of women and a few men aged 18 to 49. Study-wide results and caveats: Blood alone was sampled, and tissue repertoires likely differ.

As for this clone: Its antigen is undetermined.

The V and J ends lost 3 bases and 0 bases respectively, with 5 bases between them. The CDR3 is 13 amino acids. Germline V CDR1 and CDR2: SGHTA, FQGNSA. Into CD45RA+ naive and CD45RA-negative memory subsets, the CD4+ cells were split. Method: immunoSEQ multiplex PCR; TCRdb's copy keeps in-frame clones and lacks some. In the table there are about 2.3 million clones, around 90% of which are singletons. This chain joins TRBV7-2 and TRBJ2-5; D is unclear. The specimen sequenced was naive CD4+ T cells from PBMCs. Subset: CD45RA+ positively selected. This sequence originates from a man aged 18 to 35 in good health. Some clones in this sample may be carry-over from other donors' samples. CDR3 in amino acids: CASSLTYQETQYF. The DNA for the CDR3 is TGTGCCAGCAGCTTGACGTACCAAGAGACCCAGTACTTC.